The sample holds a few counts of the clone carrying this TCR beta chain. The target antigen is unknown. This entry is derived from a study of cytomegalovirus exposure and HLA in healthy donors. Study results and limitations: A later analysis associated 15,000 or so TCR beta sequences with HLA alleles at a 0.05 false discovery rate.

The primer mix had 60 Vbeta and 13 Jbeta primers. Produced via immunoSEQ multiplex PCR; TCRdb's table is partial and in-frame only. Altogether roughly 110,000 clones are present, roughly four fifths being singletons, with the ten largest covering about 6%. J lost 5 bases, V lost 5 bases, and 7 bases had no gene match. Germline loops: CDR1 MNHEY, CDR2 SMNVEV (reference sequence). The CDR3 consists of 15 residues. This TCR came from a woman in her forties or fifties in good health and CMV-seropositive. What was sequenced was PBMCs. This chain links TRBV27 with TRBJ1-1; 11 nucleotides agree with TRBD1. CDR3 sequence reads: CASSPWDRGETEAFF. The CDR3 nucleotides read TGTGCCAGCAGTCCCTGGGACAGGGGGGAGACTGAAGCTTTCTTT.